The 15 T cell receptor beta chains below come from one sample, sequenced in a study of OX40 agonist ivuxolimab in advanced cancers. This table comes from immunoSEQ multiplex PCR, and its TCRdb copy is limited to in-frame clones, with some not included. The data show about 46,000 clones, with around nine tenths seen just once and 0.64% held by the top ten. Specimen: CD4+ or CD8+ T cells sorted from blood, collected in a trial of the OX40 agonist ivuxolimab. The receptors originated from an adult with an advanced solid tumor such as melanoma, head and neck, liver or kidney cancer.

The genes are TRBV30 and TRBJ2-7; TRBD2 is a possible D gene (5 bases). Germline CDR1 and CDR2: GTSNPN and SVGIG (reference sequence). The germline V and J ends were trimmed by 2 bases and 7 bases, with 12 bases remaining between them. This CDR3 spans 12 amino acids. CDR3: CAWSTLRGEQYF. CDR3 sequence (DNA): TGTGCCTGGAGTACCCTCCGGGGTGAGCAGTACTTC.

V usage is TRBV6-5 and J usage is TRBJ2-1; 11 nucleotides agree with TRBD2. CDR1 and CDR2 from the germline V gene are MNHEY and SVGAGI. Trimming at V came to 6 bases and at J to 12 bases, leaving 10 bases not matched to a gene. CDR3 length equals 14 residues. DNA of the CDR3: TGTGCCAGCAGAGGGGCGACTAGCGGGAAGTTGCAGTTCTTC. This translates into CASRGATSGKLQFF.

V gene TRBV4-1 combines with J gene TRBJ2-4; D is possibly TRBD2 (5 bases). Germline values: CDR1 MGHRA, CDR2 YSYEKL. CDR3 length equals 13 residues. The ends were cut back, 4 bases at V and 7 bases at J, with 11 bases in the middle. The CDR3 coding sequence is TGCGCCAGCAGCCGCCAACTAGTTAACATTCAGTACTTC. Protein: CASSRQLVNIQYF.

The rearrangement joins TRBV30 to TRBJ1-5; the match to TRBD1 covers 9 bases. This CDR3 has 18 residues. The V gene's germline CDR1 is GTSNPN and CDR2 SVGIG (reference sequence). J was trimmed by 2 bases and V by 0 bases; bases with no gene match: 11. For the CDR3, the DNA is TGTGCCTGGAGTGTACTTGGACAGGGGACCTCGCGCAATCAGCCCCAGCATTTT. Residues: CAWSVLGQGTSRNQPQHF.

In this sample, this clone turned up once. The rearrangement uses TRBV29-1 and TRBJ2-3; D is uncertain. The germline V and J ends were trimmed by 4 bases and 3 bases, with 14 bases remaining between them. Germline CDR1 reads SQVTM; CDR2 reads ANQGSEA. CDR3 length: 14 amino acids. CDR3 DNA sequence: TGCAGCGTTGCATGGGCCCTTGGGACAGATACGCAGTATTTT. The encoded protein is CSVAWALGTDTQYF.

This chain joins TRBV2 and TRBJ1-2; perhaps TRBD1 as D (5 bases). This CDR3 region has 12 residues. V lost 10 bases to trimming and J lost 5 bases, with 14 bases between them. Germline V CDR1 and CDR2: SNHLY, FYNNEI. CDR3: CAIRASGYGYTF. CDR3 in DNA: TGTGCCATACGGGCCTCAGGGTATGGCTACACCTTC.

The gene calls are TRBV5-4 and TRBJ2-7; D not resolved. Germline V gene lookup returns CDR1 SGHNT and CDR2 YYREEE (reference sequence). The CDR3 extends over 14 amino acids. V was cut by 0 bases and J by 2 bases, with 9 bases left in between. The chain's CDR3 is CASSLGGLPYEQYF. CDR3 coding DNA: TGTGCCAGCAGCTTGGGTGGGTTGCCCTACGAGCAGTACTTC.

DNA for the CDR3: TGTGCCTGGAGTATCAGGATGGGTGGCCGGGCTATGAAGGCCCAGTACTTC. Translated, it gives CAWSIRMGGRAMKAQYF. This chain uses TRBV30 with TRBJ2-5; D is unclear. The ends were cut back, 2 bases at V and 9 bases at J, with 28 bases in the middle. CDR1 GTSNPN and CDR2 SVGIG come from the germline V gene (reference sequence). The CDR3 loop spans 17 amino acids.

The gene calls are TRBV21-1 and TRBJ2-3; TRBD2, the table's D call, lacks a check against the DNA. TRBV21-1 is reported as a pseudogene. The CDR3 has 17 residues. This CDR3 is CASSKRCGLREIDTQYF. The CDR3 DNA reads TGTGCCAGCAGCAAAAGATGCGGGTTGAGAGAGATAGATACGCAGTATTTT.

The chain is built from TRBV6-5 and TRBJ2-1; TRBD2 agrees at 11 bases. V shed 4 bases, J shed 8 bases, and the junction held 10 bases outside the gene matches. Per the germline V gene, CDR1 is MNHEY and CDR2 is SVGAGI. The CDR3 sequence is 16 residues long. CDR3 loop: CASSFLPSGRIHEQFF. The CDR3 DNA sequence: TGTGCCAGCAGTTTCCTCCCTAGCGGGAGGATCCATGAGCAGTTCTTC.

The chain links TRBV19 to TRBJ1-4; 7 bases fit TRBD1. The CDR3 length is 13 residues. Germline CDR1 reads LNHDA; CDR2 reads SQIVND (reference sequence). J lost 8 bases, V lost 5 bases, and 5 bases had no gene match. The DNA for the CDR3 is TGTGCCAGTAGTCGACAGGGTGGCGAAAAACTGTTTTTT. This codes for CASSRQGGEKLFF.

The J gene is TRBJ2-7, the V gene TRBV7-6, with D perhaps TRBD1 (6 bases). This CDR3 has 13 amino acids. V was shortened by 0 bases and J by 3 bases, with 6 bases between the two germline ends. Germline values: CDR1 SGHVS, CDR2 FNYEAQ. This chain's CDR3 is CASSLATGYEQYF. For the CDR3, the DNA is TGTGCCAGCAGCTTAGCGACAGGCTACGAGCAGTACTTC.

CDR3 sequence reads: CSVEEGRKTQYF. The DNA of the CDR3 is TGCAGCGTTGAAGAGGGGAGGAAGACCCAGTACTTC. The chain employs TRBV29-1 and TRBJ2-5; D might be TRBD2 (6 bases). The CDR3 contains 12 residues. From germline, CDR1 is SQVTM and CDR2 ANQGSEA. V gave up 0 bases and J gave up 6 bases, with 8 bases separating them.

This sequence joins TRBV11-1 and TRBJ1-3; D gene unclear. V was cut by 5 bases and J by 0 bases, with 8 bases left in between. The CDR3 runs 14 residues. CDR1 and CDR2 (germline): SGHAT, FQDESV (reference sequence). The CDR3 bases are TGTGCCAGCAGCCCGGGGTTCTCTGGAAACACCATATATTTT. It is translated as CASSPGFSGNTIYF.

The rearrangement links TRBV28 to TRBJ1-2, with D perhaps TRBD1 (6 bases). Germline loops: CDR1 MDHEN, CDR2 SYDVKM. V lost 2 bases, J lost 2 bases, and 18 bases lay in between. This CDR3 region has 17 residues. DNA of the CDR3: TGTGCCAGCAGTTTAATTTGGGGGGCTGGGCAGAACTATGGCTACACCTTC. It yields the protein CASSLIWGAGQNYGYTF.